The 26 T cell receptor beta chains reported below all come from one sample, sequenced in a study of cytomegalovirus exposure and HLA in healthy donors. Clones were sequenced by immunoSEQ multiplex PCR, and TCRdb holds only the in-frame ones, with some missing. The sample carries about 400,000 clones, roughly 85% recorded once. Sequencing was done on a sample of PBMCs. The receptors originated from a woman between 18 and 30 years old in good health and CMV-seronegative.

This clone was observed a handful of times. The CDR3 bases are TGTGCCAGCGATCAGGGGGCGGGAAAACTGTTTTTT. Translated, it gives CASDQGAGKLFF. The rearrangement uses TRBV19 and TRBJ1-4, with 8 bases matching TRBD1. This CDR3 has 12 residues. J gave up 10 bases and V 9 bases, and 7 bases lay outside the gene matches. CDR1 is LNHDA and CDR2 is SQIVND in the germline V gene (reference sequence). The entire variable domain, with the rest obtained from reference TRBV19 and TRBJ1-4, is as follows: DGGITQSPKYLFRKEGQNVTLSCEQNLNHDAMYWYRQDPGQGLRLIYYSQIVNDFQKGDIAEGYSVSREKKESFPLTVTSAQKNPTAFYLCASDQGAGKLFFGSGTQLSVL.

The chain employs TRBV5-6 and TRBJ2-7, with TRBD2 identical over 8 bases. From germline, CDR1 is SGHDT and CDR2 YYEEEE. The CDR3 is 15 amino acids. The V gene end was trimmed by 4 bases and the J gene end by 0 bases; junction bases not matched to a gene: 6. The CDR3 is CASSPRLAYSYEQYF. In DNA form, the CDR3 reads TGTGCCAGCAGCCCTAGACTAGCGTACTCCTACGAGCAGTACTTC.

This clone was detected once. The rearrangement links TRBV28 to TRBJ1-5, with 9 bases aligning to TRBD1. The CDR3 length is 14 residues. The germline V gene has CDR1 MDHEN and CDR2 SYDVKM. Unmatched junction bases numbered 10, after V lost 10 bases and J lost 6 bases. In DNA form, the CDR3 reads TGTGCCACCTCACCGGGACAGGGAATTCAGCCCCAGCATTTT. It specifies CATSPGQGIQPQHF.

This clone has just a few counts. The chain has TRBV6-5 and TRBJ2-2, with 12 bases that match TRBD1. The ends lost 6 bases at V and 7 bases at J; junction bases unmatched: 6. CDR1 MNHEY and CDR2 SVGAGI come from the germline V gene. CDR3 length: 15 amino acids. CDR3 loop: CASRRDRGQSGELFF. For the CDR3, the DNA is TGTGCCAGCAGAAGGGACAGGGGGCAGAGCGGGGAGCTGTTTTTT.

The genes are TRBV11-2 and TRBJ1-1; D is uncertain. Germline CDR1 reads SGHAT; CDR2 reads FQNNGV. V was pared by 2 bases and J by 1 base, with 8 bases between. The CDR3 loop spans 14 amino acids. In nucleotides, the CDR3 is TGTGCCAGCAGCTTACGCGCTAGGAACACTGAAGCTTTCTTT. Translation: CASSLRARNTEAFF.

This sequence joins TRBV4-2 and TRBJ1-2; tentatively, D is TRBD1 (5 bases). The CDR3 spans 16 residues. The V gene lost 3 bases and the J gene lost 3 bases, with 17 bases spanning the gap. The V gene's germline CDR1 is LGHNA and CDR2 YNFKEQ. This CDR3 reads CASSQGGAAGYYGYTF. In nucleotides, the CDR3 is TGTGCCAGCAGCCAGGGAGGGGCCGCTGGATACTATGGCTACACCTTC.

The gene calls are TRBV6-5 and TRBJ1-4; 10 bases match TRBD1. The CDR3 is made up of 14 amino acids. V was clipped by 5 bases and J by 6 bases; unmatched bases: 3. Germline V gene data show CDR1 as MNHEY and CDR2 as SVGAGI. DNA of the CDR3: TGTGCCAGCAGTCGGACAGGGGGGGATGAAAAACTGTTTTTT. This codes for CASSRTGGDEKLFF.

This chain links TRBV29-1 with TRBJ2-7; the D gene is possibly TRBD1 (6 bases). Germline assignment: CDR1 SQVTM and CDR2 ANQGSEA. The CDR3 is made up of 15 amino acids. V lost 1 base and J lost 6, with 19 bases in between. The CDR3 here is CSVEGGTHPRGEQYF. The CDR3 region has the DNA TGCAGCGTTGAAGGTGGGACACACCCGAGGGGCGAGCAGTACTTC.

This chain joins TRBV11-2 and TRBJ2-2, with 14 bases identical to TRBD2. V lost 4 bases, J lost 4 bases, and 8 bases stayed unmatched. CDR1 is SGHAT and CDR2 is FQNNGV in the germline V gene. There are 18 residues in the CDR3. CDR3 protein: CASSWRLAGGPSTGELFF. Here the CDR3 DNA reads TGTGCCAGCAGCTGGAGACTAGCGGGAGGGCCCAGCACCGGGGAGCTGTTTTTT.

The chain carries TRBV28 and TRBJ1-5, with D maybe TRBD1 (6 bases). The length of the CDR3 is 17 residues. V was pared by 1 base and J by 1 base, with 14 bases between. Germline values: CDR1 MDHEN, CDR2 SYDVKM. CDR3: CASSLYVRGISNQPQHF. DNA of the CDR3: TGTGCCAGCAGTTTATACGTCAGGGGAATAAGCAATCAGCCCCAGCATTTT.

V is TRBV11-2 and J is TRBJ2-2; 12 bases align to TRBD2. CDR1 is SGHAT, CDR2 FQNNGV, per germline. The CDR3 is 18 amino acids. Trimming at V came to 0 bases and at J to 6 bases, leaving 8 bases not matched to a gene. The CDR3 protein is CASSLDPSGRALPGELFF. The CDR3 DNA follows: TGTGCCAGCAGCTTAGATCCTAGCGGGAGGGCCCTCCCCGGGGAGCTGTTTTTT.

This chain connects TRBV2 to TRBJ2-1; 11 positions agree with TRBD2. Germline lookup yields CDR1 SNHLY and CDR2 FYNNEI. This CDR3 region has 16 residues. V dropped 3 bases and J dropped 4; count of bases not matched to a gene: 5. CDR3 DNA: TGTGCCAGCAGTGAGGGGGGACTAGCGGCTTACAATGAGCAGTTCTTC. Amino acid sequence: CASSEGGLAAYNEQFF.

The V and J genes are TRBV7-2 and TRBJ1-1; TRBD1 might be the D (6 bases). In germline, CDR1 is SGHTA, CDR2 FQGNSA. The CDR3 has 13 residues. The germline V and J ends were trimmed by 5 bases and 6 bases, with 13 bases remaining between them. As DNA, the CDR3 is TGTGCCAGCAGCCCCTATGGGGGCTCTGAAGCTTTCTTT. Amino acid sequence: CASSPYGGSEAFF.

The chain has TRBV27 and TRBJ1-1; D might be TRBD1 (5 bases). Per germline, CDR1 MNHEY and CDR2 SMNVEV (reference sequence). CDR3 length: 14 amino acids. Trimming took 10 bases from V and 0 from J, leaving 15 bases between them. This chain's CDR3 is CAIQPGLLNTEAFF. The CDR3, as DNA: TGTGCCATACAACCGGGACTCTTGAACACTGAAGCTTTCTTT.

The chain combines TRBV18 with TRBJ2-3; weak D call: TRBD1 (6 bases). This CDR3 is built from 14 residues. The germline CDR1 and CDR2 sequences are KGHSH and LQKENI. V was clipped by 5 bases and J by 2 bases, with 11 bases between them. CDR3 nucleotides: TGTGCCAGCTCAGAACAGGGTAACACAGATACGCAGTATTTT. Its protein product is CASSEQGNTDTQYF.

The chain links TRBV28 to TRBJ2-6, with a tentative D call TRBD2 (5 bases). The germline V and J ends were trimmed by 6 bases and 0 bases, with 12 bases remaining between them. CDR3 length: 16 amino acids. Germline V gives CDR1 MDHEN, CDR2 SYDVKM. The CDR3 loop reads CASSHAGLSGANVLTF. In DNA form, the CDR3 reads TGTGCCAGCAGCCATGCGGGCCTCTCTGGGGCCAACGTCCTGACTTTC.

This rearrangement joins TRBV5-1 to TRBJ2-3; 8 nucleotides line up with TRBD2. The ends lost 4 bases at V and 5 bases at J; junction bases unmatched: 9. CDR1 and CDR2 (germline): SGHRS, YFSETQ. This CDR3 comprises 15 residues. The CDR3 is CASSPGAGEGDTQYF. The CDR3 bases are TGCGCCAGCAGCCCAGGAGCGGGGGAGGGAGATACGCAGTATTTT.

This sequence joins TRBV27 and TRBJ2-3; TRBD1 matches 8 bases. V was pared by 1 base and J by 4 bases, with 4 bases of the junction left unmatched. The length of the CDR3 is 15 residues. CDR1 and CDR2 from the germline V gene are MNHEY and SMNVEV (reference sequence). The CDR3 here is CASSLFTGGPDTQYF. CDR3 coding DNA: TGTGCCAGCAGTTTATTTACAGGGGGGCCAGATACGCAGTATTTT.

The rearrangement uses TRBV7-8 and TRBJ1-3; TRBD1 matches 8 bases. The length of the CDR3 is 19 residues. Germline V gives CDR1 SGHVS, CDR2 FQNEAQ. The trim removed 5 bases at V and 7 bases at J, leaving 22 bases unmatched. The CDR3 loop is CASSQGSQGALVTGNTIYF. CDR3 nucleotide sequence: TGTGCCAGCAGCCAGGGATCGCAGGGGGCTTTGGTAACAGGGAACACCATATATTTT.

This rearrangement joins TRBV23-1 to TRBJ2-3, with D possibly TRBD1 on 5 matching bases. TRBV23-1 is an ORF for which the function is uncertain. Trimming cost V 6 bases and J 4 bases, with 14 bases left between them. The CDR3 sequence is 14 residues long. CDR3 residues: CASSLRVGPDTQYF. The CDR3 DNA reads TGCGCCAGCAGCCTTAGGGTGGGGCCAGATACGCAGTATTTT.

J is TRBJ1-1 and V is TRBV7-9; D perhaps matches TRBD1 (5 bases). From germline, CDR1 is SEHNR and CDR2 FQNEAQ (reference sequence). The CDR3 is 16 residues long. Trimming took off 1 base at V and 10 bases at J, with 22 bases between the two ends. The CDR3 coding sequence is TGTGCCAGCAGCTTAGAGGGGAGGGGTCGGGGGATCGGAGCTTTCTTT. This codes for CASSLEGRGRGIGAFF.

The chain combines TRBV5-1 with TRBJ2-7; D is unresolved. V lost 0 bases to trimming and J lost 4 bases, with 8 bases between them. This CDR3 has 13 amino acids. CDR1 is SGHRS, CDR2 YFSETQ, per germline. This CDR3 reads CASSLEQPYEQYF. The DNA for the CDR3 is TGCGCCAGCAGCTTGGAACAGCCTTACGAGCAGTACTTC.

V gene TRBV18 combines with J gene TRBJ1-5, with TRBD1 matching over 7 bases. This CDR3 has 15 amino acids. Losses at the gene ends were 4 bases for V and 1 base for J; bases not matched to a gene: 4. Germline V gives CDR1 KGHSH, CDR2 LQKENI. DNA for the CDR3: TGTGCCAGCTCACGAGAACAGGGGAGCAATCAGCCCCAGCATTTT. The encoded protein is CASSREQGSNQPQHF.

This chain links TRBV5-1 with TRBJ2-3; 9 bases align to TRBD2. The CDR3 is 16 amino acids. Trimming took 4 bases from V and 4 from J; bases not matched to a gene: 10. CDR1 is SGHRS and CDR2 is YFSETQ in the germline V gene. As DNA, the CDR3 is TGCGCCAGCAGCCCTGGGGGGCTAGCGGGGCCAGATACGCAGTATTTT. Amino acids: CASSPGGLAGPDTQYF.

This rearrangement joins TRBV2 to TRBJ2-1; 9 nucleotides line up with TRBD1. The trim removed 6 bases at V and 14 bases at J, leaving 8 bases unmatched. The CDR3 covers 12 residues. Germline V gene data show CDR1 as SNHLY and CDR2 as FYNNEI. CDR3 region: CASRYRDRAEFF. CDR3 nucleotides: TGTGCCAGCAGGTACCGGGACAGGGCGGAGTTCTTC.

This sequence joins TRBV2 and TRBJ2-5, with TRBD2 matching 7 bases. The CDR3 has 14 amino acids. Germline trimming cut 6 bases from V and 1 base from J; bases unmatched to any gene: 5. Germline V gene data show CDR1 as SNHLY and CDR2 as FYNNEI. This CDR3 is CASRPTSAQETQYF. CDR3 nucleotide sequence: TGTGCCAGCAGACCCACTAGCGCCCAAGAGACCCAGTACTTC.